This TCR beta chain came from a study of cytomegalovirus exposure and HLA in healthy donors. About the study: Prior work identified around 120 million unique TCR beta sequences in around 170 million T cells.

This CDR3 contains 15 residues. V was pared by 6 bases and J by 3 bases, with 8 bases of the junction left unmatched. Germline values: CDR1 MNHEY, CDR2 SVGAGI. With 60 Vbeta and 13 Jbeta primers, the PCR was carried out. The data were produced by immunoSEQ multiplex PCR, yet TCRdb's version contains in-frame clones alone and is incomplete. The sample has around 200,000 clones; 75% to 85% are singletons. This sequence originates from a woman between 55 and 75 years old in good health and CMV-seropositive. The chain links TRBV6-5 to TRBJ1-5; 7 nucleotides agree with TRBD1. Sequenced sample: PBMCs. In DNA, the CDR3 is TGTGCCAGCAGCCGACAGGGAGGTTACAATCAGCCCCAGCATTTT. Its translation is CASSRQGGYNQPQHF.